These 30 T cell receptor beta chains were all obtained from the same sample, sequenced in a study of cytomegalovirus exposure and HLA in healthy donors. PCR primers comprised 60 Vbeta and 13 Jbeta primers. The method was immunoSEQ multiplex PCR; TCRdb's version includes in-frame clones alone and lacks a portion of them. The sample lists 160,000 or so clones, roughly 80% seen once, with 6.3% in the top ten. The source material was PBMCs. Receptors were obtained from a male donor in good health and CMV-seropositive.

The chain joins TRBV2 to TRBJ2-2, with 8 positions matching TRBD2. With 6 bases clipped from V and 7 bases from J, the junction kept 4 bases outside the gene matches. Germline V gives CDR1 SNHLY, CDR2 FYNNEI. The CDR3 totals 13 residues. The DNA for the CDR3 is TGTGCCAGCAGAGAGCGGGAGAGCGGGGAGCTGTTTTTT. This translates into CASRERESGELFF.

V gene TRBV5-6 combines with J gene TRBJ1-5; TRBD1 is a possible D gene (5 bases). The CDR3 is 15 residues long. Trimming pared 3 bases from V and 9 bases from J, leaving 19 bases between. Germline CDR1 reads SGHDT; CDR2 reads YYEEEE. The chain's CDR3 is CASSYKQDTARPQHF. Written as DNA, the CDR3 is TGTGCCAGCAGCTATAAACAGGATACCGCTAGGCCCCAGCATTTT.

This chain uses TRBV14 with TRBJ2-1; D gene uncertain. The CDR3 spans 15 residues. Germline V gives CDR1 SGHDN, CDR2 FVKESK. Trimming left V 1 base short and J 5 bases short, with 12 bases between. The CDR3 DNA follows: TGTGCCAGCAGCCAAGTATCAAGAGCTCACAATGAGCAGTTCTTC. This codes for CASSQVSRAHNEQFF.

The CDR3 protein is CASQQGAVSNEKLFF. The CDR3 coding sequence is TGCGCCAGTCAACAGGGGGCCGTGTCTAATGAAAAACTGTTTTTT. This chain uses TRBV5-1 with TRBJ1-4; 9 nucleotides agree with TRBD1. Germline V gene data show CDR1 as SGHRS and CDR2 as YFSETQ. This CDR3 has 15 amino acids. The ends lost 8 bases at V and 3 bases at J; junction bases unmatched: 8.

This sequence joins TRBV28 and TRBJ1-6; D is ambiguous. The V end lost 5 bases, the J end lost 7 bases, and 6 bases lay between the germline ends. The V gene's germline CDR1 is MDHEN and CDR2 SYDVKM. The CDR3 sequence is 12 residues long. CDR3 nucleotides: TGTGCCAGCAGTGGAGCGAATTCACCCCTCCACTTT. This encodes CASSGANSPLHF.

The chain combines TRBV12-5 with TRBJ2-1; D gene unclear. Germline V gene data show CDR1 as LGHNT and CDR2 as FRNRAP. Trimming cost V 3 bases and J 5 bases, with 2 bases left between them. This CDR3 contains 11 residues. The CDR3 here is CASGFNNEQFF. The CDR3, as DNA: TGTGCTAGTGGTTTCAACAATGAGCAGTTCTTC.

In this sample, this clone turned up once. The chain carries TRBV11-1 and TRBJ2-5; 7 bases agree with TRBD2. CDR3 length: 13 residues. CDR1 is SGHAT and CDR2 is FQDESV in the germline V gene (reference sequence). Unmatched junction bases numbered 0, after V lost 1 base and J lost 4 bases. The CDR3 DNA reads TGTGCCAGCAGCTTAGGGGAGGGAGAGACCCAGTACTTC. Amino acid sequence: CASSLGEGETQYF.

This chain connects TRBV6-4 to TRBJ2-1; D unclear. This CDR3 has 13 residues. Per germline, CDR1 MRHNA and CDR2 SNTAGT. Trimming left V 2 bases short and J 5 bases short, with 7 bases between. In DNA, the CDR3 is TGTGCCAGCAGTGACGAGGCTCACAATGAGCAGTTCTTC. This codes for CASSDEAHNEQFF.

V usage is TRBV29-1 and J usage is TRBJ1-5; weak D call: TRBD1 (5 bases). This CDR3 comprises 13 residues. Germline V CDR1 and CDR2: SQVTM, ANQGSEA. Trimming removed 7 bases from V and 6 bases from J, with 16 bases in between. The CDR3 DNA is TGCAGCGGGGGGGAGGGGTTGGGTCAGCCCCAGCATTTT. Protein: CSGGEGLGQPQHF.

A few counts support this clone. The chain combines TRBV27 with TRBJ1-1; 8 bases match TRBD1. V shed 8 bases and J 4 bases; nucleotides not matched to a gene: 3. CDR1 and CDR2 from the germline V gene are MNHEY and SMNVEV (reference sequence). The CDR3 runs to 12 residues. CDR3 sequence (DNA): TGTGCCAGCCGCAGGGGGCTCACTGAAGCTTTCTTT. As protein: CASRRGLTEAFF.

The J gene is TRBJ1-1, the V gene TRBV7-9; D is unclear. Trimming removed 3 bases from V and 7 bases from J, with 6 bases in between. The germline V gene encodes CDR1 SEHNR and CDR2 FQNEAQ (reference sequence). The CDR3 is made up of 11 amino acids. CDR3 in amino acids: CASSFLSEAFF. Written as DNA, the CDR3 is TGTGCCAGCAGCTTCCTCAGTGAAGCTTTCTTT.

The V call is TRBV4-1, the J call TRBJ2-7; 9 bases are shared with TRBD2. The germline V gene encodes CDR1 MGHRA and CDR2 YSYEKL. V shed 4 bases and J 5 bases; nucleotides not matched to a gene: 9. The CDR3 sequence is 15 residues long. The DNA for the CDR3 is TGCGCCAGCAGCCCCCGACTAGCGGAGTTCCACGAGCAGTACTTC. This translates into CASSPRLAEFHEQYF.

The V gene is TRBV11-3, the J gene TRBJ1-1; 10 bases map to TRBD1. The V and J ends lost 3 bases and 0 bases, in that order; junction bases with no gene match: 4. The CDR3 runs to 16 residues. The germline gives CDR1 SGHNT, CDR2 YENEEA. The CDR3 DNA follows: TGTGCCAGCAGCTTTGGGACAGGGGCTATGAACACTGAAGCTTTCTTT. It codes for CASSFGTGAMNTEAFF.

CDR3 nucleotide sequence: TGCGCCAGCACCTCCCGACAGGGCACCGTTCGGGAGACCCAGTACTTC. Translated, it gives CASTSRQGTVRETQYF. The chain joins TRBV5-1 to TRBJ2-5; 7 positions match TRBD1. V was clipped by 6 bases and J by 5 bases; unmatched bases: 16. The germline CDR1 and CDR2 sequences are SGHRS and YFSETQ. CDR3 size: 16 residues.

This chain links TRBV10-3 with TRBJ2-1, with 7 bases lining up with TRBD1. The CDR3 has 16 residues. Trimming removed 7 bases from V and 2 bases from J; junction bases left unmatched: 11. CDR1 and CDR2 (germline): ENHRY, SYGVKD. DNA for the CDR3: TGTGCCATCACCCTCGACCGGGACAGACCCTACAATGAGCAGTTCTTC. Protein: CAITLDRDRPYNEQFF.

CDR3 amino acids: CASSYSTGEILSYEQYF. As DNA, the CDR3 is TGTGCCAGCAGCTACTCGACAGGGGAGATTCTCTCATACGAGCAGTACTTC. J is TRBJ2-7 and V is TRBV5-5; 8 bases match TRBD1. The ends lost 3 bases at V and 4 bases at J; junction bases unmatched: 15. The CDR3 extends over 17 amino acids. Germline CDR1 reads SGHKS; CDR2 reads YYEKEE (reference sequence).

The chain carries TRBV18 and TRBJ2-7; D perhaps matches TRBD2 (6 bases). V was shortened by 4 bases and J by 1 base, with 20 bases between the two germline ends. Germline V gives CDR1 KGHSH, CDR2 LQKENI. This CDR3 region has 17 residues. DNA of the CDR3: TGTGCCAGCTCACGGAAACCGGGACCAGCGGGTTCCTACGAGCAGTACTTC. It yields the protein CASSRKPGPAGSYEQYF.

The chain recombines TRBV7-9 with TRBJ2-5; D may match TRBD1 or TRBD2 (5 bases each). Judging by the DNA end, TRBJ2-7 fits better; the J call may be wrong. CDR3 length: 13 residues. The germline V gene has CDR1 SEHNR and CDR2 FQNEAQ (reference sequence). DNA for the CDR3: TGTGCCAGCAGCTTAAGTGGGGGCTACGAGCAGTACTTC. It specifies CASSLSGGYEQYF.

The J gene is TRBJ1-2, the V gene TRBV19, with D maybe TRBD1 (6 bases). Germline V lookup: CDR1 LNHDA, CDR2 SQIVND (reference sequence). This CDR3 comprises 16 residues. Trimming pared 3 bases from V and 1 base from J, leaving 15 bases between. The CDR3 sequence is CASSMPLGGYNYGYTF. For the CDR3, the DNA is TGTGCCAGTAGTATGCCCCTAGGGGGTTATAACTATGGCTACACCTTC.

The chain combines TRBV11-2 with TRBJ1-3; 7 positions agree with TRBD1. The CDR3 contains 16 residues. Germline CDR1 SGHAT, CDR2 FQNNGV. Trimming took 4 bases from V and 6 from J; bases not matched to a gene: 12. The CDR3 region is CASSSHRGKTVNTIYF. DNA of the CDR3: TGTGCCAGCAGCTCCCACAGGGGAAAGACGGTAAACACCATATATTTT. The whole variable domain, remainder taken from reference TRBV11-2 and TRBJ1-3, is EAGVAQSPRYKIIEKRQSVAFWCNPISGHATLYWYQQILGQGPKLLIQFQNNGVVDDSQLPKDRFSAERLKGVDSTLKIQPAKLEDSAVYLCASSSHRGKTVNTIYFGEGSWLTVV.

The J gene is TRBJ2-3, the V gene TRBV19; D may be TRBD2 (5 bases). The CDR3 is made up of 15 amino acids. CDR1 and CDR2 (germline): LNHDA, SQIVND (reference sequence). V lost 6 bases to trimming and J lost 4 bases, with 17 bases between them. As DNA, the CDR3 is TGTGCCAGTAGCCTCCCGGCCGGAGGCGCAGATACGCAGTATTTT. Residues: CASSLPAGGADTQYF.

A single count supports this clone. The chain joins TRBV7-9 to TRBJ1-5; D not resolved. The germline V and J ends were trimmed by 5 bases and 7 bases, with 15 bases remaining between them. Germline-derived CDR1 and CDR2 are SEHNR and FQNEAQ (reference sequence). The CDR3 contains 14 residues. The CDR3 nucleotides are TGTGCCAGCAGCCTCTCCAGTCCGTCGCAGCCCCAGCATTTT. Translated: CASSLSSPSQPQHF. Complete variable domain (other parts from reference TRBV7-9 and TRBJ1-5): DTGVSQNPRHKITKRGQNVTFRCDPISEHNRLYWYRQTLGQGPEFLTYFQNEAQLEKSRLLSDRFSAERPKGSFSTLEIQRTEQGDSAMYLCASSLSSPSQPQHFGDGTRLSIL.

The chain recombines TRBV14 with TRBJ2-7; D is unclear. The germline V and J ends were trimmed by 0 bases and 3 bases, with 6 bases remaining between them. CDR1 SGHDN and CDR2 FVKESK come from the germline V gene. The CDR3 runs 13 residues. CDR3 loop: CASSQDYLYEQYF. CDR3 nucleotide sequence: TGTGCCAGCAGCCAAGACTATCTCTACGAGCAGTACTTC.

There are a few counts of this clone. The chain combines TRBV7-8 with TRBJ2-3; 9 bases align to TRBD2. Germline V lookup: CDR1 SGHVS, CDR2 FQNEAQ. The CDR3 runs 17 residues. The V and J ends lost 4 bases and 4 bases, in that order; junction bases with no gene match: 12. CDR3 DNA: TGTGCCAGCAGCTCCCCCAGGGTAGCGGGAGAGGCAGATACGCAGTATTTT. This gives the protein CASSSPRVAGEADTQYF. Filled out from reference TRBV7-8 and TRBJ2-3, the complete variable domain reads GAGVSQSPRYKVAKRGQDVALRCDPISGHVSLFWYQQALGQGPEFLTYFQNEAQLDKSGLPSDRFFAERPEGSVSTLKIQRTQQEDSAVYLCASSSPRVAGEADTQYFGPGTRLTVL.

The genes are TRBV7-2 and TRBJ1-5; 7 bases are a match to TRBD1. CDR3 length equals 15 residues. Unmatched junction bases numbered 9, after V lost 4 bases and J lost 6 bases. Germline values: CDR1 SGHTA, CDR2 FQGNSA. The CDR3 here is CASSSGEGAGQPQHF. The CDR3 nucleotides read TGTGCCAGCAGCTCTGGAGAGGGGGCAGGTCAGCCCCAGCATTTT.

The CDR3 region is CASSSTGTFSYEQYF. CDR3 bases: TGTGCCAGCAGCTCGACAGGGACGTTCTCCTACGAGCAGTACTTC. The chain couples TRBV7-3 to TRBJ2-7; 7 positions agree with TRBD1. The CDR3 covers 15 residues. Germline V gene data show CDR1 as SGHTA and CDR2 as FQGTGA. Losses at the gene ends were 4 bases for V and 0 bases for J; bases not matched to a gene: 6.

The chain joins TRBV7-9 to TRBJ2-6, with a possible D match to TRBD2 (6 bases). The germline V and J ends were trimmed by 0 bases and 3 bases, with 9 bases remaining between them. The CDR3 loop spans 16 amino acids. Germline loops: CDR1 SEHNR, CDR2 FQNEAQ (reference sequence). The CDR3 here is CASSLAAGSGANVLTF. CDR3 DNA: TGTGCCAGCAGCTTAGCTGCGGGAAGTGGGGCCAACGTCCTGACTTTC.

V is TRBV11-3 and J is TRBJ1-1, with 7 bases aligning to TRBD1. The CDR3 sequence is 16 residues long. The V gene's germline CDR1 is SGHNT and CDR2 YENEEA. Trimming cost V 1 base and J 0 bases; bases outside gene matches: 5. The CDR3 here is CASSLAGQLMNTEAFF. The CDR3 nucleotides read TGTGCCAGCAGCTTAGCGGGACAGTTGATGAACACTGAAGCTTTCTTT.

This chain joins TRBV15 and TRBJ2-6; D remains unclear. This CDR3 comprises 15 residues. Between the trimmed V and J ends, which lost 3 bases and 0 bases, there was a span of 6 bases. Germline CDR1 and CDR2: LNHNV and YYDKDF (reference sequence). Here the CDR3 reads CATSRSISGANVLTF. As DNA, the CDR3 is TGTGCCACCAGCAGGTCCATCTCTGGGGCCAACGTCCTGACTTTC.

The V call is TRBV5-6, the J call TRBJ1-2; D is uncertain. V lost 2 bases and J lost 10, with 18 bases in between. This CDR3 has 14 residues. The germline V gene has CDR1 SGHDT and CDR2 YYEEEE. The CDR3 nucleotides read TGTGCCAGCAGCTTCACGTCGGGAATTATGGACTACACCTTC. Translated, it gives CASSFTSGIMDYTF.